The 21 T cell receptor beta chains given below trace back to one sample, sequenced in a study of cytomegalovirus exposure and HLA in healthy donors. PCR primers comprised 60 Vbeta and 13 Jbeta primers. The assay was immunoSEQ multiplex PCR, and TCRdb's table has in-frame clones only and misses some. The table shows some 100,000 clones, with 65% to 80% occurring only once. Sequencing used PBMCs. The receptor set was obtained from a female donor in good health and CMV-seronegative.

The chain couples TRBV11-2 to TRBJ2-7; no clear D gene. Trimming removed 0 bases from V and 2 bases from J, with 5 bases in between. Per the germline V gene, CDR1 is SGHAT and CDR2 is FQNNGV. The CDR3 has 13 amino acids. In DNA form, the CDR3 reads TGTGCCAGCAGCTTAGATTCGGCCTACGAGCAGTACTTC. Its translation is CASSLDSAYEQYF.

This chain uses TRBV6-5 with TRBJ2-5, with unresolved D. The CDR3 covers 13 residues. Germline assignment: CDR1 MNHEY and CDR2 SVGAGI. V was trimmed by 5 bases and J by 5 bases, leaving 12 bases between them. The CDR3 protein is CASSMIPSETQYF. For the CDR3, the DNA is TGTGCCAGCAGTATGATCCCCAGTGAGACCCAGTACTTC.

The chain recombines TRBV13 with TRBJ2-1; 9 nucleotides agree with TRBD2. CDR1 and CDR2 from the germline V gene are PRHDT and FYEKMQ (reference sequence). This CDR3 spans 15 amino acids. Trimming took 6 bases from V and 6 from J; bases not matched to a gene: 9. The CDR3 spells CASSHAGGPGNEQFF. CDR3 in DNA: TGTGCCAGCAGTCACGCGGGGGGGCCGGGCAATGAGCAGTTCTTC.

This rearrangement joins TRBV7-2 to TRBJ2-7, with 8 bases identical to TRBD2. With 8 bases clipped from V and 4 bases from J, the junction kept 13 bases outside the gene matches. The germline CDR1 and CDR2 sequences are SGHTA and FQGNSA. The CDR3 runs 15 residues. The DNA for the CDR3 is TGTGCCAGCTCGGTCGGGCGGGGGGCCCCTTACGAGCAGTACTTC. It specifies CASSVGRGAPYEQYF.

V is TRBV2 and J is TRBJ2-3; D might be TRBD2 (6 bases). Germline CDR1 and CDR2: SNHLY and FYNNEI. The V end lost 3 bases, the J end lost 0 bases, and 10 bases lay between the germline ends. The CDR3 runs 15 residues. The CDR3 is CASSDSRGSTDTQYF. Written as DNA, the CDR3 is TGTGCCAGCAGTGACTCGCGGGGAAGCACAGATACGCAGTATTTT.

This clone came up once. The J gene is TRBJ2-5, the V gene TRBV2, with a possible D match to TRBD1 (5 bases). Germline CDR1 is SNHLY and CDR2 is FYNNEI. V lost 1 base and J lost 5, with 20 bases in between. The CDR3 loop spans 17 amino acids. The CDR3 loop is CASSEGPAGSRLETQYF. CDR3 bases: TGTGCCAGCAGTGAAGGTCCGGCAGGGTCCAGGTTGGAGACCCAGTACTTC.

This clone occurred once. The chain has TRBV7-3 and TRBJ2-1; the match to TRBD2 covers 11 bases. The CDR3 spans 15 residues. CDR1 is SGHTA and CDR2 is FQGTGA in the germline V gene. Trimming cost V 5 bases and J 7 bases; bases outside gene matches: 7. This CDR3 is CASSETSGTGNEQFF. For the CDR3, the DNA is TGTGCCAGCAGCGAGACTAGCGGGACCGGGAATGAGCAGTTCTTC.

The gene calls are TRBV2 and TRBJ2-2, with 9 bases that match TRBD2. Germline lookup yields CDR1 SNHLY and CDR2 FYNNEI. The length of the CDR3 is 14 residues. V dropped 6 bases and J dropped 7; count of bases not matched to a gene: 6. DNA for the CDR3: TGTGCCAGCAGAGAGCGGGGGGAGGGCGGGGAGCTGTTTTTT. Amino acids: CASRERGEGGELFF.

This clone was seen many times. This chain connects TRBV5-1 to TRBJ2-5, with 10 bases aligning to TRBD2. Germline-derived CDR1 and CDR2 are SGHRS and YFSETQ. V lost 0 bases to trimming and J lost 4 bases; unmatched junction nucleotides: 6. This CDR3 comprises 16 residues. CDR3 amino acids: CASSLGLASGGETQYF. In DNA, the CDR3 is TGCGCCAGCAGCTTGGGGCTGGCTAGCGGGGGAGAGACCCAGTACTTC.

The rearrangement uses TRBV25-1 and TRBJ1-3; TRBD1 aligns across 9 bases. In germline, CDR1 is MGHDK, CDR2 SYGVNS. CDR3 length: 15 amino acids. Germline trimming cut 5 bases from V and 0 bases from J; bases unmatched to any gene: 2. The CDR3 is CASSMGQGSGNTIYF. The CDR3 nucleotides read TGTGCCAGCAGTATGGGACAGGGCTCTGGAAACACCATATATTTT.

V usage is TRBV5-1 and J usage is TRBJ2-1, with 11 bases lining up with TRBD2. This CDR3 has 16 residues. The junction had 9 bases not matched to a gene; V was cut back by 0 bases and J by 10 bases. CDR1 and CDR2 from the germline V gene are SGHRS and YFSETQ. The CDR3, as DNA: TGCGCCAGCAGCTTGGTGGGGACTAGCGGCCAGGGGGAGCAGTTCTTC. It specifies CASSLVGTSGQGEQFF.

The chain is built from TRBV11-2 and TRBJ2-7; no reliable D call. Trimming shortened V by 5 bases and J by 0 bases, and 17 bases separated the two germline ends. CDR1 SGHAT and CDR2 FQNNGV come from the germline V gene. The CDR3 runs 16 residues. The CDR3 protein is CASSPRSSKSSYEQYF. In DNA, the CDR3 is TGTGCCAGCAGCCCCCGGAGTAGTAAAAGCTCCTACGAGCAGTACTTC. Looking up the rest from reference TRBV11-2 and TRBJ2-7 gives the full variable domain: EAGVAQSPRYKIIEKRQSVAFWCNPISGHATLYWYQQILGQGPKLLIQFQNNGVVDDSQLPKDRFSAERLKGVDSTLKIQPAKLEDSAVYLCASSPRSSKSSYEQYFGPGTRLTVT.

This clone was seen once. At one boundary the junction diverges from the germline segment, which might be a read error. Other DNA sequences in the sample encode the same CDR3. CDR3 DNA sequence: TGTGCCAGCAGGGCACAGGGAGTTAGGAATTCCCCCCTCCACTTT. Protein product: CASRAQGVRNSPLHF. The chain uses TRBV27 and TRBJ1-6; D possibly corresponds to TRBD1 (6 bases). The CDR3 spans 15 residues. CDR1 is MNHEY, CDR2 SMNVEV, per germline (reference sequence).

The chain links TRBV5-1 to TRBJ1-1, with 7 bases matching TRBD1. The trim removed 2 bases at V and 5 bases at J, leaving 3 bases unmatched. The CDR3 loop spans 13 amino acids. From germline, CDR1 is SGHRS and CDR2 YFSETQ. The CDR3 DNA reads TGCGCCAGCAGCTTTACAGGGGAGACTGAAGCTTTCTTT. The encoded protein is CASSFTGETEAFF.

CDR3 amino acids: CASSARGDTYNEQFF. DNA of the CDR3: TGCGCCAGCAGCGCCCGGGGGGACACCTACAATGAGCAGTTCTTC. The chain carries TRBV5-1 and TRBJ2-1, with D maybe TRBD2 (7 bases). Deletions cut 4 bases from V and 2 bases from J, with 13 bases between. Germline-derived CDR1 and CDR2 are SGHRS and YFSETQ. The CDR3 covers 15 residues.

The chain couples TRBV7-9 to TRBJ2-2; no clear D. CDR3 length: 12 residues. Germline V gene lookup returns CDR1 SEHNR and CDR2 FQNEAQ (reference sequence). V was cut by 10 bases and J by 5 bases, with 11 bases left in between. In DNA, the CDR3 is TGTGCCACCCAGTCCGAAACCGGGGAGCTGTTTTTT. Translating gives CATQSETGELFF.

The chain joins TRBV5-1 to TRBJ2-3, with D unclear. There are 14 residues in the CDR3. Germline CDR1 and CDR2: SGHRS and YFSETQ. V dropped 1 base and J dropped 2 bases, with 8 bases sitting between them. The CDR3 sequence is CASSLNAATDTQYF. CDR3 nucleotides: TGCGCCAGCAGCTTGAATGCGGCCACAGATACGCAGTATTTT.

This chain links TRBV5-1 with TRBJ1-6; 10 bases map to TRBD1. Germline CDR1 reads SGHRS; CDR2 reads YFSETQ. This CDR3 has 14 residues. Trimming took 4 bases from V and 8 from J; bases not matched to a gene: 3. The CDR3 nucleotides are TGCGCCAGCAGCAGGGGGACAGGGGATTCACCCCTCCACTTT. Encoded protein: CASSRGTGDSPLHF.

The chain couples TRBV5-4 to TRBJ2-2, with D hard to call. This CDR3 contains 14 residues. V was shortened by 0 bases and J by 4 bases, with 7 bases between the two germline ends. Germline CDR1 is SGHNT and CDR2 is YYREEE (reference sequence). CDR3: CASSLAAGTGELFF. The CDR3 region has the DNA TGTGCCAGCAGCTTGGCCGCAGGCACCGGGGAGCTGTTTTTT.

This chain uses TRBV11-2 with TRBJ2-7; no clear D. This CDR3 contains 15 residues. V was cut by 5 bases and J by 6 bases, with 20 bases left in between. Germline V gives CDR1 SGHAT, CDR2 FQNNGV. CDR3 nucleotide sequence: TGTGCCAGCAGCCCCTCACCCGGTAGAACCCGCGAGCAGTACTTC. It specifies CASSPSPGRTREQYF.

The chain recombines TRBV5-1 with TRBJ1-4, with D uncertain. Trimming cost V 4 bases and J 0 bases, with 10 bases left between them. Looked up from germline, CDR1 is SGHRS and CDR2 is YFSETQ. CDR3 length equals 15 residues. CDR3 nucleotide sequence: TGCGCCAGCAGCCGACTAGAAGCAACTAATGAAAAACTGTTTTTT. This encodes CASSRLEATNEKLFF. The whole variable domain, filled in from reference TRBV5-1 and TRBJ1-4, reads KAGVTQTPRYLIKTRGQQVTLSCSPISGHRSVSWYQQTPGQGLQFLFEYFSETQRNKGNFPGRFSGRQFSNSRSEMNVSTLELGDSALYLCASSRLEATNEKLFFGSGTQLSVL.